The 22 T cell receptor beta chains below come from one sample, sequenced in a study of blood T cells in healthy people across ages. Primers used in a second PCR of roughly 7 to 11 cycles were a sample-barcoded 5' primer and a J-beta primer mix. Via MiXCR, TCRdb re-called the 5' RACE reads, giving one row per CDR3 protein. This table has 650,000 to 700,000 distinct CDR3 sequences, 45% to 60% appearing once. Sequenced input: blood. The source of these receptors is an elderly woman in good health.

This clonotype was recorded many times. This chain uses TRBV5-1 with TRBJ2-3, with 8 bases matching TRBD2. CDR1 SGHRS and CDR2 YFSETQ come from the germline V gene. J lost 4 bases, V lost 3 bases, and 10 bases had no gene match. The CDR3 runs 16 residues. CDR3 sequence: CASSYIAGSISDTQYF. In DNA, the CDR3 is TGCGCCAGCAGCTATATAGCGGGGTCCATTTCAGATACGCAGTATTTT.

The V and J genes are TRBV2 and TRBJ1-2; TRBD1 matches at 7 bases. Germline lookup yields CDR1 SNHLY and CDR2 FYNNEI. After removal of 5 bases from V and 1 base from J, the junction contained 7 bases not matched to a gene. CDR3 length: 15 amino acids. The CDR3 spells CASSIQGRDNYGYTF. As DNA, the CDR3 is TGTGCCAGCAGTATACAGGGGAGGGATAACTATGGCTACACCTTC.

V is TRBV6-6 and J is TRBJ1-1, with TRBD1 as a possible D gene (6 bases). Germline V CDR1 and CDR2: MNHNY, SVGAGI (reference sequence). There are 15 residues in the CDR3. The V and J ends lost 8 bases and 1 base respectively, with 17 bases between them. As DNA, the CDR3 is TGTGCCAGCCGACCCGGGGGGGCAACGAACACTGAAGCTTTCTTT. Translated: CASRPGGATNTEAFF.

About this clonotype: This may arise from a read error, as a much more abundant clone is one base away. The chain has TRBV11-1 and TRBJ2-1, with D unresolved. The germline CDR1 and CDR2 sequences are SGHAT and FQDESV (reference sequence). There are 13 residues in the CDR3. Trimming took 7 bases from V and 10 from J, leaving 17 bases between them. CDR3 protein: CASNLARPGEQFF. Here the CDR3 DNA reads TGTGCCAGCAACTTGGCACGGCCCGGAGAGCAGTTCTTC.

The gene calls are TRBV13 and TRBJ1-4; unclear D gene. Per the germline V gene, CDR1 is PRHDT and CDR2 is FYEKMQ (reference sequence). Trimming took 1 base from V and 3 from J, leaving 21 bases between them. This CDR3 is 19 amino acids long. The CDR3 is CASSLAGVRPHGSNEKLFF. The CDR3 coding sequence is TGTGCCAGCAGCTTAGCTGGGGTTCGGCCACACGGGTCTAATGAAAAACTGTTTTTT.

This clonotype was observed a handful of times. At one end, the junction sequence differs from germline, possibly due to a read error. The V and J genes are TRBV5-1 and TRBJ1-2; tentatively, D is TRBD1 (5 bases). This CDR3 is 14 amino acids long. The germline gives CDR1 SGHRS, CDR2 YFSETQ. The CDR3 region is CASSPTVGNYCYTF. The CDR3 DNA reads as TGCGCCAGCAGCCCGACAGTGGGTAACTATTGCTACACCTTC.

The sample holds a few counts of this clonotype. V is TRBV12-3 or TRBV12-4 and J is TRBJ2-2; 7 nucleotides match TRBD2. The CDR3 length is 14 residues. V shed 7 bases, J shed 4 bases, and the junction held 6 bases outside the gene matches. The CDR3: CASTVAGGTGELFF. As DNA, the CDR3 is TGTGCCAGCACTGTAGCGGGCGGCACCGGGGAGCTGTTTTTT.

With respect to this clonotype: It may be a read error: a sequence one base away is much more abundant. The chain has TRBV28 and TRBJ2-7; possibly TRBD2 for D (6 bases). Matching the DNA end better, TRBJ2-5 makes the J call doubtful. The CDR3 loop spans 12 amino acids. CDR1 is MDHEN, CDR2 SYDVKM, per germline. CDR3 DNA: TGTGCCAGCAGGTTGGAGGGAGAGACCCAGTACTTC. As protein: CASRLEGETQYF.

This clonotype has more than one count but fewer than ten. The chain combines TRBV28 with TRBJ2-7; 9 nucleotides line up with TRBD1. Germline CDR1 MDHEN, CDR2 SYDVKM. V lost 8 bases, J lost 0 bases, and 14 bases stayed unmatched. The CDR3 sequence is 17 residues long. Here the CDR3 reads CASGSALGTGSSYEQYF. The CDR3, as DNA: TGTGCCAGCGGTTCGGCCCTCGGGACAGGGAGCTCCTACGAGCAGTACTTC. Together with reference TRBV28 and TRBJ2-7, the CDR3 gives the full variable domain: DVKVTQSSRYLVKRTGEKVFLECVQDMDHENMFWYRQDPGLGLRLIYFSYDVKMKEKGDIPEGYSVSREKKERFSLILESASTNQTSMYLCASGSALGTGSSYEQYFGPGTRLTVT.

J is TRBJ2-3 and V is TRBV2; no reliable D call. V was pared by 4 bases and J by 7 bases, with 6 bases between. Germline CDR1 SNHLY, CDR2 FYNNEI. This CDR3 is 11 amino acids long. CDR3 protein: CASSGEHTQYF. The CDR3 DNA reads as TGTGCCAGCAGTGGGGAACATACGCAGTATTTT. The full variable domain, with the rest looked up from reference TRBV2 and TRBJ2-3, is EPEVTQTPSHQVTQMGQEVILRCVPISNHLYFYWYRQILGQKVEFLVSFYNNEISEKSEIFDDQFSVERPDGSNFTLKIRSTKLEDSAMYFCASSGEHTQYFGPGTRLTVL.

The chain has TRBV20-1 and TRBJ2-3, with D unresolved. Germline V CDR1 and CDR2: DFQATT, SNEGSKA (reference sequence). CDR3 length: 14 residues. Trimming cost V 6 bases and J 0 bases, with 13 bases left between them. The CDR3 DNA reads TGCAGTGCCGAAGGATCCTTAAGCACAGATACGCAGTATTTT. Amino acids: CSAEGSLSTDTQYF.

There are many counts of this clonotype. This rearrangement joins TRBV20-1 to TRBJ2-7; D may be TRBD2 (6 bases). Germline assignment: CDR1 DFQATT and CDR2 SNEGSKA (reference sequence). The germline V and J ends were trimmed by 8 bases and 5 bases, with 22 bases remaining between them. The CDR3 has 14 amino acids. CDR3 loop: CSSHAPGLPNEQYF. In DNA form, the CDR3 reads TGCAGTTCACACGCTCCGGGACTCCCCAACGAGCAGTACTTC.

The chain employs TRBV20-1 and TRBJ2-4; D not certain. The end of the DNA fits TRBJ2-7 better, so the J call may be wrong. The CDR3 is 13 residues long. The germline V gene encodes CDR1 DFQATT and CDR2 SNEGSKA (reference sequence). For the CDR3, the DNA is TGCAGTGCTAGAACGGTGACATCCTACGAGCAGTACTTC. This encodes CSARTVTSYEQYF.

The chain uses TRBV15 and TRBJ2-4; possibly TRBD1 for D (6 bases). Matching the DNA end better, TRBJ2-7 makes the J call doubtful. Germline V lookup: CDR1 LNHNV, CDR2 YYDKDF (reference sequence). The CDR3 is 17 residues long. As DNA, the CDR3 is TGTGCCACCAGCAGAAACTGGACAGTTCGACGACACTACGAGCAGTACTTC. It yields the protein CATSRNWTVRRHYEQYF.

Worth noting for this clonotype: A much larger clone differs from this one at a single base, so this may be a read error. The rearrangement links TRBV27 to TRBJ2-7; TRBD2 agrees at 9 bases. The CDR3 is made up of 14 amino acids. Germline V gene sequence: CDR1 MNHEY, CDR2 SMNVEV (reference sequence). Losses at the gene ends were 3 bases for V and 4 bases for J; bases not matched to a gene: 4. CDR3 in DNA: TGTGCCAGCAGTTTTTCTAGCGGGATTTACGAGCAGTACTTC. This gives the protein CASSFSSGIYEQYF.

About this clonotype: A much larger clonotype is one base distant, so this may be a read error. For the CDR3, the DNA is TGTGCCAGCAAGCGAGCGGGTAGCTCCTACGAGCAGTACTTC. Its protein product is CASKRAGSSYEQYF. The chain recombines TRBV27 with TRBJ2-7; D may be TRBD2 (6 bases). V was shortened by 7 bases and J by 0 bases, with 13 bases between the two germline ends. This CDR3 region has 14 residues. CDR1 and CDR2 from the germline V gene are MNHEY and SMNVEV (reference sequence).

This chain joins TRBV20-1 and TRBJ2-3; no clear D gene. Germline loops: CDR1 DFQATT, CDR2 SNEGSKA (reference sequence). The CDR3 sequence is 13 residues long. Trimming left V 2 bases short and J 2 bases short, with 8 bases between. DNA of the CDR3: TGCAGTGCTAGATGGAGCGTCACAGATACGCAGTATTTT. This codes for CSARWSVTDTQYF.

This clonotype showed up just once. The chain links TRBV10-3 to TRBJ2-3; D is unclear. The V gene's germline CDR1 is ENHRY and CDR2 SYGVKD. The CDR3 is 12 amino acids. The V and J ends lost 2 bases and 4 bases respectively, with 4 bases between them. The CDR3 nucleotides are TGTGCCATCAGTGAGGCTTCAGATACGCAGTATTTT. Its translation is CAISEASDTQYF.

This clonotype has a count of ten or more. The V and J genes are TRBV10-3 and TRBJ2-1; TRBD1 aligns across 11 bases. V shed 2 bases and J 5 bases; nucleotides not matched to a gene: 5. Germline V gene sequence: CDR1 ENHRY, CDR2 SYGVKD. The CDR3 is made up of 16 amino acids. CDR3 in DNA: TGTGCCATCAGTGAGCCCGGACAGGGGGCTAACAATGAGCAGTTCTTC. As protein: CAISEPGQGANNEQFF.

The chain combines TRBV20-1 with TRBJ2-5; D is unresolved. Trimming cost V 2 bases and J 5 bases, with 9 bases left between them. CDR1 is DFQATT and CDR2 is SNEGSKA in the germline V gene (reference sequence). The CDR3 is 12 amino acids. The CDR3 nucleotides are TGCAGTGCTAGAAGCCGTGGGGAGACCCAGTACTTC. As protein: CSARSRGETQYF.

The rearrangement joins TRBV7-9 to TRBJ2-5; maybe TRBD1 (6 bases). The CDR3 runs 15 residues. Trimming cost V 1 base and J 1 base, with 10 bases left between them. CDR1 and CDR2 (germline): SEHNR, FQNEAQ (reference sequence). The CDR3 bases are TGTGCCAGCAGCTTAGATAAGACAGGCCAAGAGACCCAGTACTTC. The encoded protein is CASSLDKTGQETQYF. The whole variable domain, filled in from reference TRBV7-9 and TRBJ2-5, reads DTGVSQNPRHKITKRGQNVTFRCDPISEHNRLYWYRQTLGQGPEFLTYFQNEAQLEKSRLLSDRFSAERPKGSFSTLEIQRTEQGDSAMYLCASSLDKTGQETQYFGPGTRLLVL.

This clonotype was recorded at least ten times. One end of the junction does not line up with germline, which may come from a read error. The CDR3 is CASSLDRGTGELFF. The CDR3 DNA reads TGTGCCAGCAGTCTGGATCGGGGGACCGGGGAGCTGTTTTTT. The rearrangement joins TRBV5-1 to TRBJ2-2; a possible D gene is TRBD2 (6 bases). CDR1 is SGHRS, CDR2 YFSETQ, per germline. This CDR3 spans 14 amino acids. Complete variable domain (other parts from reference TRBV5-1 and TRBJ2-2): KAGVTQTPRYLIKTRGQQVTLSCSPISGHRSVSWYQQTPGQGLQFLFEYFSETQRNKGNFPGRFSGRQFSNSRSEMNVSTLELGDSALYLCASSLDRGTGELFFGEGSRLTVL.